This TCR beta chain came from a study of tumor-infiltrating lymphocytes in oesophageal squamous cell carcinoma. TCRdb reanalysed the PCR reads using MiXCR and keeps one entry per CDR3 protein. The data show approximately 9,700 distinct CDR3 sequences, 45% to 65% seen once. The CDR3 loop spans 15 amino acids. The junction had 10 bases not matched to a gene; V was cut back by 7 bases and J by 4 bases. The germline gives CDR1 WSHSY, CDR2 SAAADI. Input material: esophageal tumor tissue. J is TRBJ1-2 and V is TRBV10-2; TRBD1 matches at 9 bases. This receptor was identified in a female donor with esophageal squamous cell carcinoma. This CDR3 is CASKKQGARGYGYTF. Written as DNA, the CDR3 is TGCGCCAGCAAAAAACAGGGGGCGCGGGGCTATGGCTACACCTTC.